This T cell receptor beta chain was profiled in a study of graft-versus-host responses after intestinal transplantation. About the research overall: Induction using anti-thymocyte globulin, followed by tacrolimus and steroids for around 3 years, was given to all recipients. Study conclusions and caveats: Marrow from the recipient contained GvH clones, some of which had appeared first in ileum or blood.

Germline lookup yields CDR1 MNHGY and CDR2 SAAAGT. After removal of 4 bases from V and 2 bases from J, the junction contained 11 bases not matched to a gene. This CDR3 contains 18 residues. Profiled with immunoSEQ multiplex PCR; TCRdb holds only in-frame clones, not every one. The data show about 94,000 clones, about 91% seen once. Turning to this clone: Its antigen is unknown.

The chain combines TRBV6-8 with TRBJ2-2; 9 bases fit TRBD2. The TCR was taken from a human donor who received an intestinal transplant. Here the sequenced sample was unstimulated CD8+ T cells sorted from spleen or lymph node cells, taken before intestinal transplant. The DNA of the CDR3 is TGTGCCAGCAGTTGCCCAACCGGGACTAGCCTAAACACCGGGGAGCTGTTTTTT. Amino acid sequence: CASSCPTGTSLNTGELFF.